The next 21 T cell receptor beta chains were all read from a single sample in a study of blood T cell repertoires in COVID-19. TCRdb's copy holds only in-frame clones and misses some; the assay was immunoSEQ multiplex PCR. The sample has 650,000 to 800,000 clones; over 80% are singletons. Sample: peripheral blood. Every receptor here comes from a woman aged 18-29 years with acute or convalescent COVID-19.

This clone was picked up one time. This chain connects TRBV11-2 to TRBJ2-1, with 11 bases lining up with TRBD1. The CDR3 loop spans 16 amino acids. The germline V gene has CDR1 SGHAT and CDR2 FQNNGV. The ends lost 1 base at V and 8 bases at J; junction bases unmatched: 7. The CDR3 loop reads CASSLGGTGGLDEQFF. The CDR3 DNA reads TGTGCCAGCAGCTTAGGCGGGACAGGGGGTTTAGATGAGCAGTTCTTC.

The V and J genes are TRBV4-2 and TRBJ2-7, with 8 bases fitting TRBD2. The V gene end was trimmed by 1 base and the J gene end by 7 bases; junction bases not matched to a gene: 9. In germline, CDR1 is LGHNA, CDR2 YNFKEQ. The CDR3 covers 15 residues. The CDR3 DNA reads TGTGCCAGCAGCCAAGGGAGCGGACTAGCAGGAGAGCAGTACTTC. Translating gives CASSQGSGLAGEQYF.

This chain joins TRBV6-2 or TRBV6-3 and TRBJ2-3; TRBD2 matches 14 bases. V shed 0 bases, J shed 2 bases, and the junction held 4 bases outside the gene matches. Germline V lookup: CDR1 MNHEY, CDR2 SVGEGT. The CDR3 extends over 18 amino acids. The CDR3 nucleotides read TGTGCCAGCAGTTACTCCGGACTAGCGGGGGGCCACACAGATACGCAGTATTTT. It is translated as CASSYSGLAGGHTDTQYF.

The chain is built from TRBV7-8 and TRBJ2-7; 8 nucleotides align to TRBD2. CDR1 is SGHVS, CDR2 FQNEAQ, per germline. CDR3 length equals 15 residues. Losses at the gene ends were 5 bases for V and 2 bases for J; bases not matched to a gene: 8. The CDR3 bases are TGTGCCAGCAGCCCCGGGAGGGTGGACACCTACGAGCAGTACTTC. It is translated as CASSPGRVDTYEQYF.

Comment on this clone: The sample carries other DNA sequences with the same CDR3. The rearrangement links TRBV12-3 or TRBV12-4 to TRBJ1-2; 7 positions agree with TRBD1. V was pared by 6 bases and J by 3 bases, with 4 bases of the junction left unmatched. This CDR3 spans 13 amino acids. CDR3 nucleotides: TGTGCCAGCAGCCTCGACAGGGACTATGGCTACACCTTC. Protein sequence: CASSLDRDYGYTF.

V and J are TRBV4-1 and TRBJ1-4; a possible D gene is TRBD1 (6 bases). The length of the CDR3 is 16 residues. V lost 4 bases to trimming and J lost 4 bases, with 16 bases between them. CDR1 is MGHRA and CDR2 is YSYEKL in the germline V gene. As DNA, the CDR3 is TGCGCCAGCAGCCTTCCAAAGGGGGGGAATAATGAAAAACTGTTTTTT. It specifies CASSLPKGGNNEKLFF.

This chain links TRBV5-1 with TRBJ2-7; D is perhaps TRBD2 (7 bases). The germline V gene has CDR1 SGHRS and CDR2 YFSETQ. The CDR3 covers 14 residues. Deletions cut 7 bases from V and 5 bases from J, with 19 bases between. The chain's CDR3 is CASGRGAFDDEQYF. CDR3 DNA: TGCGCCAGCGGTCGGGGGGCGTTCGATGACGAGCAGTACTTC.

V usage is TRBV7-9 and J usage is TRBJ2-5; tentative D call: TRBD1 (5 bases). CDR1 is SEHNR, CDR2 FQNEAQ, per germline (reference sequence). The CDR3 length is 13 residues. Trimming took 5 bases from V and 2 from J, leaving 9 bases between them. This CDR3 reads CASSKTAQETQYF. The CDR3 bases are TGTGCCAGCAGCAAGACAGCTCAAGAGACCCAGTACTTC.

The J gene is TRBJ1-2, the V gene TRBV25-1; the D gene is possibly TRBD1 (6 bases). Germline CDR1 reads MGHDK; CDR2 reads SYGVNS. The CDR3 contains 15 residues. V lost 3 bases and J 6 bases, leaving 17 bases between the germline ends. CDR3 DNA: TGTGCCAGCAGTGAGATCGTATTGGACAGCCATGGCTACACCTTC. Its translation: CASSEIVLDSHGYTF.

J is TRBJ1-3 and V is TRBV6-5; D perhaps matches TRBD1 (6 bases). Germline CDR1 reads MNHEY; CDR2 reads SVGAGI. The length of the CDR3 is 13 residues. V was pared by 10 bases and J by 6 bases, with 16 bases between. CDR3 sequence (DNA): TGTGCCACCCGACAGGCGTCTAAAAACACCATATATTTT. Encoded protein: CATRQASKNTIYF.

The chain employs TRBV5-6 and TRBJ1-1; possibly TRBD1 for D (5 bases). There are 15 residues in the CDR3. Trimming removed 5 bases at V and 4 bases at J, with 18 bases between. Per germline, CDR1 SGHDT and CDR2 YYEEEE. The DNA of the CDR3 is TGTGCCAGCAGTATGGGAACAGGATTTACCACTGAAGCTTTCTTT. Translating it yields CASSMGTGFTTEAFF.

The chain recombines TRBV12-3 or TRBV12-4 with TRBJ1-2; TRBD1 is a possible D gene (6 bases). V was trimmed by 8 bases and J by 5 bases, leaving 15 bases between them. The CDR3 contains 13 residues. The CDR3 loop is CASLDRRIYGYTF. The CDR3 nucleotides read TGTGCCAGCCTCGACAGGCGAATTTATGGCTACACCTTC.

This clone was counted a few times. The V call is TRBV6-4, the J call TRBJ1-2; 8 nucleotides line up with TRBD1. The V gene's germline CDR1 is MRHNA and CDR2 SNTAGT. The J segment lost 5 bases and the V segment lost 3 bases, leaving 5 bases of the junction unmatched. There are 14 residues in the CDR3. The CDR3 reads CASSDTGQGYGYTF. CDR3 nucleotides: TGTGCCAGCAGTGATACCGGACAGGGTTATGGCTACACCTTC.

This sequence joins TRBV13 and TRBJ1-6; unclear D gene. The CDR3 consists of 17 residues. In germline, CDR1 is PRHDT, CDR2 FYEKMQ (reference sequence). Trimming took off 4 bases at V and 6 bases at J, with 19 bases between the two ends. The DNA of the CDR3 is TGTGCCAGCAGCTCGCAAATTAAGGTGCCGGGTAATTCACCCCTCCACTTT. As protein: CASSSQIKVPGNSPLHF.

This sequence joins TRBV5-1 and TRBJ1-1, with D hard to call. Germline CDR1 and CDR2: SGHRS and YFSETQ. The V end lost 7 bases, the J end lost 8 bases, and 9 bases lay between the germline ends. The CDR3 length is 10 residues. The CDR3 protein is CASLNREAFF. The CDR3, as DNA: TGCGCCAGCCTCAACAGAGAAGCTTTCTTT.

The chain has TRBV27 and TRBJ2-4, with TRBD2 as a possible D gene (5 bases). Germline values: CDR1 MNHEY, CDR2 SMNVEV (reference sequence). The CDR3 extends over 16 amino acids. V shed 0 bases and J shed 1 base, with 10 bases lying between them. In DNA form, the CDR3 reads TGTGCCAGCAGTTTATCCGCGGGCCCGGCCAAAAACATTCAGTACTTC. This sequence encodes CASSLSAGPAKNIQYF.

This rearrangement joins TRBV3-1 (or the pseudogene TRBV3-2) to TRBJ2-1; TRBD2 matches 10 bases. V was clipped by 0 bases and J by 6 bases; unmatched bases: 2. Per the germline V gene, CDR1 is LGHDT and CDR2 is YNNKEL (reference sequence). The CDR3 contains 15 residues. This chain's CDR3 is CASSQDPSGGNEQFF. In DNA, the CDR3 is TGTGCCAGCAGCCAAGACCCTAGCGGGGGCAATGAGCAGTTCTTC.

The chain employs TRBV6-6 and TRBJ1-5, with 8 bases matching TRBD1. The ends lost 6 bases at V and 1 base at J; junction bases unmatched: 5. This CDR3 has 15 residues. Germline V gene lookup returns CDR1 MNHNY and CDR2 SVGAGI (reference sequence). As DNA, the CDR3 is TGTGCCAGCAGCCAACAGGGGGAGAGCAATCAGCCCCAGCATTTT. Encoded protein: CASSQQGESNQPQHF.

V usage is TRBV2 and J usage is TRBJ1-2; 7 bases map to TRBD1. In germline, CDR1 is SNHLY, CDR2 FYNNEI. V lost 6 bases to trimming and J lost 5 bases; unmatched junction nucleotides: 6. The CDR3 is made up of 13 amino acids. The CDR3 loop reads CASSPDRAYGYTF. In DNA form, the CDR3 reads TGTGCCAGCAGCCCCGACAGGGCATATGGCTACACCTTC.

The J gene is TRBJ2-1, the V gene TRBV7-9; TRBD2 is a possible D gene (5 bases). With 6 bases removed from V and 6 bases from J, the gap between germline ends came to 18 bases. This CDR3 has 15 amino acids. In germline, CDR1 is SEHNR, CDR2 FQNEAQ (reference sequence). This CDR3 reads CASRTRQGEGNEQFF. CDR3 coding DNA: TGTGCCAGCAGAACTAGACAAGGAGAGGGCAATGAGCAGTTCTTC. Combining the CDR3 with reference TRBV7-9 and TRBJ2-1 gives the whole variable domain DTGVSQNPRHKITKRGQNVTFRCDPISEHNRLYWYRQTLGQGPEFLTYFQNEAQLEKSRLLSDRFSAERPKGSFSTLEIQRTEQGDSAMYLCASRTRQGEGNEQFFGPGTRLTVL.

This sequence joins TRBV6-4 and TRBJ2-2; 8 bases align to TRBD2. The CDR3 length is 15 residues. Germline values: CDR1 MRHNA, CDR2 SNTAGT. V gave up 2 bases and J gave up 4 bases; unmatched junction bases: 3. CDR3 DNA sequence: TGTGCCAGCAGTGACACCGGGACTAGCACCGGGGAGCTGTTTTTT. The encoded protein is CASSDTGTSTGELFF.